The subject of this entry is one TCR beta chain. What it binds is unknown. The CDR3 has 16 amino acids. The V and J ends lost 4 bases and 2 bases respectively, with 18 bases between them. The germline CDR1 and CDR2 sequences are PRHDT and FYEKMQ (reference sequence). The sample is drawn from a study of blood T cells in healthy people across ages. Study in general: Template switching recovered approximately one barcoded beta molecule for every two T cells. Findings and caveats of the study: Unknown CMV status may confound age-related changes in expanded clones.

Using a J-beta primer mix together with a sample-barcoded 5' primer, a second PCR was run for about 6 to 11 cycles. TCRdb processed the 5' RACE reads anew with MiXCR; each CDR3 protein has one entry. The table lists over 1,500,000 distinct CDR3 sequences, approximately 40% of them singletons. The TCR comes from a human donor in good health. The chain links TRBV13 to TRBJ2-7; D may be TRBD1 (5 bases). Sequences were obtained from blood. DNA of the CDR3: TGTGCCAGCAGCTCAAACCAGGGAAGGGATACCTACGAGCAGTACTTC. Translating it yields CASSSNQGRDTYEQYF.